This T cell receptor beta chain was captured in a study of shared clonotypes between healthy human individuals. Study-level findings and limits: Generation probability values for non-shared clonotypes were lower than those for clonotypes shared by all four donors. Collection of samples was limited to blood; tissue repertoires likely differ.

CD45RO-negative, CCR7-selected cells formed the naive CD8 fraction, which excluded terminally differentiated effector memory CD45RA+ cells. Remarks on this clone: No antigen is known for it.

For every subset, genomic DNA was evenly distributed across several immunoSEQ plates. Per the authors' pipeline: ImmunoSEQ output held junction-only sequences without quality scores, so filtering differed. Profiled with immunoSEQ multiplex PCR; TCRdb holds only in-frame clones, not every one. The V and J calls and clone size come from that table; D and trimming were worked out from the DNA. The table shows about 580,000 clones, with roughly 98% occurring only once. V was trimmed by 2 bases and J by 8 bases, leaving 10 bases between them. This CDR3 contains 12 residues. The germline gives CDR1 SGHDT, CDR2 YYEEEE.

The source is a man between 25 and 39 years old in good health. The sequencing sample was made of naive CD8+ T cells sorted from blood. V and J are TRBV5-6 and TRBJ1-1; tentative D call: TRBD1 (5 bases). The CDR3 bases are TGTGCCAGCAGCTTTGGACGGACAGAAGCTTTCTTT. Translating gives CASSFGRTEAFF.